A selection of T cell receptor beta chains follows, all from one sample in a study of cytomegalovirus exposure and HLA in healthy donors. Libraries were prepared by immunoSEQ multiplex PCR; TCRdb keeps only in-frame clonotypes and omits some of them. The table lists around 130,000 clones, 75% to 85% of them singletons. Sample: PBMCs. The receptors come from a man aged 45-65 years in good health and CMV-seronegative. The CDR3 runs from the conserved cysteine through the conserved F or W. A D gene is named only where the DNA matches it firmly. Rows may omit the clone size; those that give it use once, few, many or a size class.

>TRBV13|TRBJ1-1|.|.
CASTHGATLGAFF
TGTGCCAGCACCCATGGGGCCACCCTTGGCGCTTTCTTT
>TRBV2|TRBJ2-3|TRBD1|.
CASSRGYTGGGRDTQYF
TGTGCCAGCAGTCGAGGATACACAGGGGGCGGGAGAGATACGCAGTATTTT
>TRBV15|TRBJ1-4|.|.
CATRHPLWETNEKLFF
TGTGCCACCAGGCACCCCCTTTGGGAGACTAATGAAAAACTGTTTTTT
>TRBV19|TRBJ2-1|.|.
CASSPPEVPLHDEQFF
TGTGCCAGTAGTCCCCCCGAGGTCCCCTTACACGATGAGCAGTTCTTC
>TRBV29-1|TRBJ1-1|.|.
CSVEIQVLTEAFF
TGCAGCGTTGAGATCCAGGTTTTAACTGAAGCTTTCTTT
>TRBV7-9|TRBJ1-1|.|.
CASSQGSNTEAFF
TGTGCCAGCAGTCAGGGATCTAACACTGAAGCTTTCTTT
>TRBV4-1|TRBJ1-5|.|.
CASTPAGGEPQHF
TGCGCCAGCACCCCGGCGGGGGGCGAGCCCCAGCATTTT
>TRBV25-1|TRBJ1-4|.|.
CASSETGPRGKLFF
TGTGCCAGCAGTGAAACAGGGCCAAGGGGAAAACTGTTTTTT
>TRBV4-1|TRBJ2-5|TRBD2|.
CASSQVGAGGQETQYF
TGCGCCAGCAGCCAAGTAGGAGCGGGGGGGCAAGAGACCCAGTACTTC
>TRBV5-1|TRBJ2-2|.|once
CASSLTQGSTGELFF
TGCGCCAGCAGCCTGACGCAGGGTTCAACCGGGGAGCTGTTTTTT
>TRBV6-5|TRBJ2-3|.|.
CASSLPGQQDTQYF
TGTGCCAGCAGTTTGCCGGGACAACAGGATACGCAGTATTTT
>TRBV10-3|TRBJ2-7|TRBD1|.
CAISNRGSSYEQYF
TGTGCCATCAGTAACAGGGGGAGCTCCTACGAGCAGTACTTC
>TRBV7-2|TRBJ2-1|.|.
CASSPRGGGYTNEQFF
TGTGCCAGCAGCCCCAGGGGTGGGGGTTATACCAATGAGCAGTTCTTC
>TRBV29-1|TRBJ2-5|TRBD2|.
CSVGSGGAETQYF
TGCAGCGTTGGGAGCGGGGGCGCAGAGACCCAGTACTTC
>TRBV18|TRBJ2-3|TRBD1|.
CASSLDWTGTDTQYF
TGTGCCAGCTCACTAGACTGGACAGGGACAGATACGCAGTATTTT
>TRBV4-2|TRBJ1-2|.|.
CASSQEMLANYGYTF
TGTGCCAGCAGCCAAGAAATGTTAGCTAACTATGGCTACACCTTC
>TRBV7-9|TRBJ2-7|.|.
CASSPTGLGYEQYF
TGTGCCAGCAGCCCAACAGGCCTGGGATACGAGCAGTACTTC
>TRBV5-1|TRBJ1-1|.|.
CASSLAWGDRAEAFF
TGCGCCAGCAGCTTGGCCTGGGGGGATCGGGCTGAAGCTTTCTTT
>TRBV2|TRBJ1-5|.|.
CASRMGRQGNQPQHF
TGTGCCAGCAGGATGGGCCGACAGGGCAATCAGCCCCAGCATTTT
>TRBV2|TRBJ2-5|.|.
CASRQASQETQYF
TGTGCCAGCAGGCAGGCGAGCCAAGAGACCCAGTACTTC
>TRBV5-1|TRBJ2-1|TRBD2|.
CASRRNSGGESYNEQFF
TGCGCCAGCAGACGAAATAGCGGGGGGGAATCCTACAATGAGCAGTTCTTC
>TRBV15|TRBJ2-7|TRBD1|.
CATSRTTGGDEQYF
TGTGCCACCAGCAGAACGACAGGGGGCGACGAGCAGTACTTC
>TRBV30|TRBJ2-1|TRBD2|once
CAWESGGPKNEQFF
TGTGCCTGGGAGTCGGGGGGTCCTAAAAATGAGCAGTTCTTC
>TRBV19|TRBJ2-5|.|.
CATQGGETQYF
TGTGCCACACAGGGAGGGGAGACCCAGTACTTC
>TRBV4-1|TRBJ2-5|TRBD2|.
CASSQEGIGTSGEETQYF
TGCGCCAGCAGCCAAGAAGGAATAGGGACTAGCGGGGAAGAGACCCAGTACTTC
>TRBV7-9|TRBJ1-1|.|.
CASSLLGLTKNTEAFF
TGTGCCAGCAGCTTATTGGGACTCACGAAGAACACTGAAGCTTTCTTT
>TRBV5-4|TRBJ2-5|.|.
CASSLEAGQETQYF
TGTGCCAGCAGCTTGGAGGCGGGGCAAGAGACCCAGTACTTC
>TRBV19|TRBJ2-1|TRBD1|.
CASSPGTGGSEQFF
TGTGCCAGTAGCCCGGGGACAGGGGGCTCTGAGCAGTTCTTC